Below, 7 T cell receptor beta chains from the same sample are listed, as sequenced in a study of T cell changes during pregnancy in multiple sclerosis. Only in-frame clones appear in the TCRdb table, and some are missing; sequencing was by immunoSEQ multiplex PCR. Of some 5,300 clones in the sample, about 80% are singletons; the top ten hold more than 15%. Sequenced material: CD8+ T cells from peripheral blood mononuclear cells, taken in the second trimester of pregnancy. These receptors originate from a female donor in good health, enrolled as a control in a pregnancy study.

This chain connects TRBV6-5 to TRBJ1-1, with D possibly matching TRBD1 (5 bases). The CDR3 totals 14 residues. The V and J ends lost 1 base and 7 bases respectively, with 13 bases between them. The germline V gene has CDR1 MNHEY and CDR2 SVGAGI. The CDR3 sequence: CASSYYGGGIEAFF. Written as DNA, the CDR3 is TGTGCCAGCAGTTACTATGGGGGAGGGATTGAAGCTTTCTTT.

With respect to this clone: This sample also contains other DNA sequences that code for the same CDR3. In nucleotides, the CDR3 is TGTGCCAGCAGTGACGGGACTAGCGGCACAGATACGCAGTATTTT. Translated, it gives CASSDGTSGTDTQYF. J is TRBJ2-3 and V is TRBV6-4; 10 bases line up with TRBD2. The J segment lost 1 base and the V segment lost 2 bases, leaving 0 bases of the junction unmatched. From germline, CDR1 is MRHNA and CDR2 SNTAGT. This CDR3 is built from 15 residues.

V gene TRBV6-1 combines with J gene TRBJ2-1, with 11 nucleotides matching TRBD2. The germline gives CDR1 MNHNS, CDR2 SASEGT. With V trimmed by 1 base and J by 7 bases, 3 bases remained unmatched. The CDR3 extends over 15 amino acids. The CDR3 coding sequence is TGTGCCAGCAGTGAAGACGCTAGCGGGGGGAATGAGCAGTTCTTC. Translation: CASSEDASGGNEQFF.

The CDR3 here is CAGTGGFSGANVLTF. CDR3 in DNA: TGTGCCGGCACAGGGGGGTTCTCTGGGGCCAACGTCCTGACTTTC. V is TRBV18 and J is TRBJ2-6, with 8 bases lining up with TRBD1. The CDR3 extends over 15 amino acids. From germline, CDR1 is KGHSH and CDR2 LQKENI. V was clipped by 11 bases and J by 0 bases; unmatched bases: 6.

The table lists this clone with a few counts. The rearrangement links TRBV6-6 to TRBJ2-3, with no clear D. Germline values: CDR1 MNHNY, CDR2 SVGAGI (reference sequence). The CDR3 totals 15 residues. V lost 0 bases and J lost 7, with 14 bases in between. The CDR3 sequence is CASSYSVDKVNTQYF. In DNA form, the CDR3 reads TGTGCCAGCAGTTACTCGGTAGACAAAGTGAATACGCAGTATTTT.

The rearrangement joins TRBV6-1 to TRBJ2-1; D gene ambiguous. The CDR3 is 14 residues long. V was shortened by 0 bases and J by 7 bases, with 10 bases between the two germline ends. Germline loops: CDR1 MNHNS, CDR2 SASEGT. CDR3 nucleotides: TGTGCCAGCAGTGAAGCGGGTCGAGCGAATGAGCAGTTCTTC. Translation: CASSEAGRANEQFF.

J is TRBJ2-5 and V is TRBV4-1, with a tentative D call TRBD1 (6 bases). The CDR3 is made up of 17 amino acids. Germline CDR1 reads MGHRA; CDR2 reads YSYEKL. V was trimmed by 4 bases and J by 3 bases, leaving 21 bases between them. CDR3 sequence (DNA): TGCGCCAGCAGCCCTTTAGCACCGGGACACTCGAAAGAGACCCAGTACTTC. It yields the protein CASSPLAPGHSKETQYF.